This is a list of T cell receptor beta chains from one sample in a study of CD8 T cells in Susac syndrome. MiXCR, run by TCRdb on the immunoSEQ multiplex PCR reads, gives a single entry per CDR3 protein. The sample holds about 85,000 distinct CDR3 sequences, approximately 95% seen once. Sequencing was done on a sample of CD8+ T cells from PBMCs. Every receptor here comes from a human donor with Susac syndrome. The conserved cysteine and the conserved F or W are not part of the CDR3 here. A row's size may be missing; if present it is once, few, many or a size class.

CDR3 protein: ASSSSWTSGYYEQY
V gene: TRBV6-6
J gene: TRBJ2-7
clone size: NA

CDR3 protein: ASSSGQQLAKNIQY
V gene: TRBV5-1
J gene: TRBJ2-4
clone size: NA

CDR3 protein: AWSGASGTGVSYEQY
V gene: TRBV30
J gene: TRBJ2-7
clone size: NA

CDR3 protein: ASGGYT
V gene: TRBV28
J gene: TRBJ1-2
clone size: few

CDR3 protein: ASSSGGKTQY
V gene: TRBV14
J gene: TRBJ2-5
clone size: NA

CDR3 protein: ASSYIGSQETQY
V gene: TRBV25-1
J gene: TRBJ2-5
clone size: NA

CDR3 protein: ASSLAGGDNEQF
V gene: TRBV5-6
J gene: TRBJ2-1
clone size: few

CDR3 protein: ASSATGGGANEQY
V gene: TRBV9
J gene: TRBJ2-7
clone size: NA

CDR3 protein: ASSLGDRVNGYT
V gene: TRBV7-9
J gene: TRBJ1-2
clone size: NA

CDR3 protein: GSGFNYGYT
V gene: TRBV29-1
J gene: TRBJ1-2
clone size: NA

CDR3 protein: ASSPRYCAECYT
V gene: TRBV7-9
J gene: TRBJ1-2
clone size: NA

CDR3 protein: ASRKGDTEAF
V gene: TRBV19
J gene: TRBJ1-1
clone size: NA

CDR3 protein: ASRLAGSYYEQY
V gene: TRBV12-3/TRBV12-4
J gene: TRBJ2-7
clone size: NA

CDR3 protein: ASSLTGIPWDTQY
V gene: TRBV19
J gene: TRBJ2-3
clone size: NA

CDR3 protein: ASSQGPAGGQDEQF
V gene: TRBV4-2
J gene: TRBJ2-1
clone size: NA

CDR3 protein: ASRPLGTDTQY
V gene: TRBV27
J gene: TRBJ2-3
clone size: NA

CDR3 protein: ATSPTGQGQPQH
V gene: TRBV15
J gene: TRBJ1-5
clone size: NA

CDR3 protein: ASSSQAAHSSYEQY
V gene: TRBV28
J gene: TRBJ2-7
clone size: NA

CDR3 protein: SAPPGFGSEAF
V gene: TRBV20-1
J gene: TRBJ1-1
clone size: NA

CDR3 protein: ASSLRTRSYNEQF
V gene: TRBV13
J gene: TRBJ2-1
clone size: NA

CDR3 protein: SVAGTSDLNEQY
V gene: TRBV29-1
J gene: TRBJ2-7
clone size: NA

CDR3 protein: ASSQDRAGVGYEQY
V gene: TRBV4-3
J gene: TRBJ2-7
clone size: NA

CDR3 protein: ASSPTGGGQPQH
V gene: TRBV7-8
J gene: TRBJ1-5
clone size: NA

CDR3 protein: SVEGVAKNIQY
V gene: TRBV29-1
J gene: TRBJ2-4
clone size: NA

CDR3 protein: AWSVSGRGLRTEAF
V gene: TRBV30
J gene: TRBJ1-1
clone size: NA

CDR3 protein: ATSDGTGEQF
V gene: TRBV24-1
J gene: TRBJ2-1
clone size: NA

CDR3 protein: ASSAFGTSGFYEQY
V gene: TRBV9
J gene: TRBJ2-7
clone size: NA